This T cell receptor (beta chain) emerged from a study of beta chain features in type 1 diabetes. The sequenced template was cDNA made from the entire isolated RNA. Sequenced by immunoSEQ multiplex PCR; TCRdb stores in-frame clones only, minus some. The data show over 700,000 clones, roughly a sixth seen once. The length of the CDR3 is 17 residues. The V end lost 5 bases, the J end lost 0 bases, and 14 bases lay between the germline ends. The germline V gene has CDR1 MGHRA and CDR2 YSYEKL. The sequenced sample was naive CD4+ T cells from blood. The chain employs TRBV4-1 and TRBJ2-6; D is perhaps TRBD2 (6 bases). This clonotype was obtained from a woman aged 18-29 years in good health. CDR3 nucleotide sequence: TGCGCCAGCAGCTTACACCACGGGAGCTCTGGGGCCAACGTCCTGACTTTC. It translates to CASSLHHGSSGANVLTF.